This T cell receptor (beta chain) appears in the sequencing data of a study of blood T cell repertoires in COVID-19. The overall study: Samples representing acute and convalescent COVID-19 were sourced from the United States, Italy and Spain.

Measured with immunoSEQ multiplex PCR; TCRdb has only the in-frame clones, and not every one. The repertoire holds fewer than 300,000 clones, with approximately 90% as singletons. CDR1 and CDR2 from the germline V gene are KGHSH and LQKENI. V lost 3 bases, J lost 1 base, and 13 bases lay in between. The CDR3 totals 16 residues. Seattle researchers signed up patients amid active infection and tracked them longitudinally. Material: peripheral blood. The rearrangement links TRBV18 to TRBJ1-3; TRBD1 is a possible D gene (6 bases). The TCR originated in a man aged 45 to 65 with COVID-19, enrolled during active disease. The chain's CDR3 is CASSPRDTTSGNTIYF. Here the CDR3 DNA reads TGTGCCAGCTCACCTCGGGACACAACTTCTGGAAACACCATATATTTT.